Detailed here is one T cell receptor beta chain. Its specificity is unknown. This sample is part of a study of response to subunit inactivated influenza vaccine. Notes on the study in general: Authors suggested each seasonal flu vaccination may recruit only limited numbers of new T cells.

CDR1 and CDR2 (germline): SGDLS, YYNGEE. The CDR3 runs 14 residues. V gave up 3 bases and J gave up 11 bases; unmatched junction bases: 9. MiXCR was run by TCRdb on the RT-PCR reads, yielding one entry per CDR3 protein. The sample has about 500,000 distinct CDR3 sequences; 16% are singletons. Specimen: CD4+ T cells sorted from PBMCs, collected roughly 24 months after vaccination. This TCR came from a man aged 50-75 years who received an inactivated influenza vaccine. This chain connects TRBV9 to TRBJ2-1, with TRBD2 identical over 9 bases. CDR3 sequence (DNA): TGTGCCAGCAGCGGGGGACGGGCGGGAGGGAAGCAGTTCTTC. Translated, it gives CASSGGRAGGKQFF. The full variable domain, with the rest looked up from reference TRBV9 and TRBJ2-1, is DSGVTQTPKHLITATGQRVTLRCSPRSGDLSVYWYQQSLDQGLQFLIQYYNGEERAKGNILERFSAQQFPDLHSELNLSSLELGDSALYFCASSGGRAGGKQFFGPGTRLTVL.